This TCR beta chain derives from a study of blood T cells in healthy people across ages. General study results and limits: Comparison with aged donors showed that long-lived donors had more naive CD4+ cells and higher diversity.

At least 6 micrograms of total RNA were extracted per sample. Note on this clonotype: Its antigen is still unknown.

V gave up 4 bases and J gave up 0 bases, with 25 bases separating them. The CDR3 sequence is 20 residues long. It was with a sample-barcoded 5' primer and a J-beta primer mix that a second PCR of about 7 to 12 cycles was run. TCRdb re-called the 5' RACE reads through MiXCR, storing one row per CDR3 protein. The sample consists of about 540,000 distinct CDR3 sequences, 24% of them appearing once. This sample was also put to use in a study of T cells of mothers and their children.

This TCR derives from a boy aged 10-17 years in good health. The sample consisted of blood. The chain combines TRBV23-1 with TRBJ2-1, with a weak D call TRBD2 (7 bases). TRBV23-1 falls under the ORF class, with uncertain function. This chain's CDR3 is CASSRLHSGERDSSYNEQFF. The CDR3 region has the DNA TGCGCCAGCAGTCGCCTCCACTCAGGGGAGCGGGATAGCTCCTACAATGAGCAGTTCTTC.